This entry lists 2 T cell receptor beta chains sequenced from one sample in a study of T cell changes during pregnancy in multiple sclerosis. TCRdb's copy holds only in-frame clones and misses some; the assay was immunoSEQ multiplex PCR. This table has 35,000 to 45,000 clones, 93% appearing once. Sequences were derived from CD8+ T cells from peripheral blood mononuclear cells, sampled in the third trimester of pregnancy. These receptors all come from a female donor with multiple sclerosis, enrolled in a pregnancy study.

The chain uses TRBV7-3 and TRBJ1-2, with D possibly matching TRBD1 (6 bases). V lost 5 bases and J lost 3, with 13 bases in between. Germline CDR1 and CDR2: SGHTA and FQGTGA. The CDR3 consists of 14 residues. The CDR3 bases are TGTGCCAGCAGCCCAGCGGGGGGCGACTATGGCTACACCTTC. Protein: CASSPAGGDYGYTF. Full variable domain (rest looked up from reference TRBV7-3 and TRBJ1-2): GAGVSQTPSNKVTEKGKYVELRCDPISGHTALYWYRQSLGQGPEFLIYFQGTGAADDSGLPNDRFFAVRPEGSVSTLKIQRTERGDSAVYLCASSPAGGDYGYTFGSGTRLTVV.

The genes are TRBV6-6 and TRBJ1-2; D ambiguous. This CDR3 is built from 15 residues. Germline assignment: CDR1 MNHNY and CDR2 SVGAGI (reference sequence). The V end was cut by 0 bases, the J end by 5 bases, with 13 bases between. The CDR3: CASSYSTDGGYGYTF. DNA for the CDR3: TGTGCCAGCAGTTACTCAACGGACGGAGGGTATGGCTACACCTTC.